Sequencing of this T cell receptor (beta chain) was carried out in a study of memory CD4+ T cells and cytomegalovirus serostatus. Across the study: Donors were healthy Belgian adults, several CMV seropositive and 24 seronegative.

Sequencing used immunoSEQ multiplex PCR; TCRdb keeps in-frame clones, though not all of them. Among over 65,000 clones, 80% were seen once, and the ten largest hold 0.78%. CDR1 and CDR2 (germline): MGHRA, YSYEKL. Losses at the gene ends were 4 bases for V and 0 bases for J; bases not matched to a gene: 9. The CDR3 consists of 18 residues. The sort gate was single viable CD3+CD4+CD8-CD45RO+ cells for memory CD4+ T cells. Study outcomes and limitations: CMV serostatus prediction reached median AUC roughly 0.95, or 0.91 with US-trained model. About 40% of the roughly 160 known CMV-associated TCRbeta sequences appeared in CD4+ memory. The CMV-associated TCR signature appears largely within the CD4+ memory repertoire.

This clone has just one count. Its cognate antigen is unknown. V is TRBV4-1 and J is TRBJ1-6; 7 bases align to TRBD1. Source material: memory CD4+ T cells from blood. This receptor was obtained from an adult in good health and CMV-seronegative. The CDR3 coding sequence is TGCGCCAGCAGCCTGTCCAGAGGGGGCAGCTCCTATAATTCACCCCTCCACTTT. Its translation: CASSLSRGGSSYNSPLHF.